What follows are 27 T cell receptor beta chains derived from one specimen sequenced in a study of blood T cell repertoires in COVID-19. TCRdb's copy holds only in-frame clones and misses some; the assay was immunoSEQ multiplex PCR. Here the sample spans 44,000 or so clones, about 81% being singletons. Specimen: peripheral blood. The receptors stem from a man in his fifties with active COVID-19.

CDR3 sequence reads: CASSPTGGFGNTIYF. The CDR3 coding sequence is TGTGCCAGCTCACCAACGGGGGGCTTTGGAAACACCATATATTTT. The chain recombines TRBV18 with TRBJ1-3, with a possible D match to TRBD1 (6 bases). The germline CDR1 and CDR2 sequences are KGHSH and LQKENI. The CDR3 is 15 residues long. V was shortened by 2 bases and J by 3 bases, with 11 bases between the two germline ends.

This rearrangement joins TRBV10-3 to TRBJ2-2, with 11 bases aligning to TRBD1. Germline loops: CDR1 ENHRY, CDR2 SYGVKD. Trimming cost V 7 bases and J 7 bases; bases outside gene matches: 5. This CDR3 is 14 amino acids long. The CDR3 loop is CAITGTGGGGELFF. The CDR3, as DNA: TGTGCCATCACTGGGACAGGGGGAGGCGGGGAGCTGTTTTTT.

The chain combines TRBV11-2 with TRBJ2-2; TRBD1 is a possible D gene (5 bases). CDR1 is SGHAT, CDR2 FQNNGV, per germline. Trimming left V 5 bases short and J 6 bases short, with 16 bases between. The CDR3 covers 15 residues. The CDR3 loop reads CASSPLRAGSGELFF. CDR3 coding DNA: TGTGCCAGCAGCCCTTTACGAGCAGGGTCCGGGGAGCTGTTTTTT.

V usage is TRBV14 and J usage is TRBJ1-1; possible D gene TRBD1, 5 bases. The germline V and J ends were trimmed by 1 base and 0 bases, with 12 bases remaining between them. Germline CDR1 reads SGHDN; CDR2 reads FVKESK. This CDR3 is 16 amino acids long. CDR3 loop: CASSQAEQEMNTEAFF. CDR3 DNA: TGTGCCAGCAGCCAAGCGGAACAGGAGATGAACACTGAAGCTTTCTTT.

The sample holds a few counts of this clone. The V and J genes are TRBV6-5 and TRBJ2-1, with D perhaps TRBD2 (5 bases). Per the germline V gene, CDR1 is MNHEY and CDR2 is SVGAGI. This CDR3 has 15 amino acids. Trimming left V 2 bases short and J 4 bases short, with 12 bases between. The CDR3 DNA reads TGTGCCAGCAGTTACCACCTGGGGAGTTACAATGAGCAGTTCTTC. This codes for CASSYHLGSYNEQFF.

This chain joins TRBV19 and TRBJ1-1; the D is unclear. Germline V CDR1 and CDR2: LNHDA, SQIVND (reference sequence). CDR3 length equals 15 residues. Trimming shortened V by 4 bases and J by 4 bases, and 16 bases separated the two germline ends. The CDR3, as DNA: TGTGCCAGTAGTACGGGGTTGTCTTTGGGCACTGAAGCTTTCTTT. Translating gives CASSTGLSLGTEAFF.

This chain uses TRBV27 with TRBJ2-2, with D possibly being TRBD1 (6 bases). Per germline, CDR1 MNHEY and CDR2 SMNVEV (reference sequence). With 0 bases removed from V and 4 bases from J, the gap between germline ends came to 9 bases. CDR3 length equals 15 residues. The CDR3: CASSLSGQSTGELFF. CDR3 bases: TGTGCCAGCAGTTTATCAGGACAGAGCACCGGGGAGCTGTTTTTT.

The CDR3 DNA sequence: TGTGCCACCAGCCTGGACAGGGGGCCCTTGAACACTGAAGCTTTCTTT. Translation gives CATSLDRGPLNTEAFF. The genes are TRBV15 and TRBJ1-1; 11 nucleotides align to TRBD1. Unmatched junction bases numbered 5, after V lost 5 bases and J lost 0 bases. Germline values: CDR1 LNHNV, CDR2 YYDKDF (reference sequence). This CDR3 comprises 16 residues.

V usage is TRBV6-1 and J usage is TRBJ1-2; D uncertain. V was pared by 1 base and J by 4 bases, with 10 bases between. This CDR3 is built from 14 residues. Germline CDR1 MNHNS, CDR2 SASEGT. The DNA of the CDR3 is TGTGCCAGCAGTGAAGGGGTCCGACTCTATGGCTACACCTTC. It is translated as CASSEGVRLYGYTF.

CDR3 coding DNA: TGTGCCAGTAGTCTGCGACAGGGCGAAGCTTTCTTT. This encodes CASSLRQGEAFF. The V call is TRBV19, the J call TRBJ1-1, with 7 bases that match TRBD1. The CDR3 sequence is 12 residues long. Germline CDR1 reads LNHDA; CDR2 reads SQIVND (reference sequence). V shed 5 bases, J shed 8 bases, and the junction held 5 bases outside the gene matches.

CDR3 DNA: TGTGCCAGCAGTCGACAGGGGTATCAGCCCCAGCATTTT. This encodes CASSRQGYQPQHF. V and J are TRBV2 and TRBJ1-5; 8 bases are shared with TRBD1. Trimming at V came to 5 bases and at J to 5 bases, leaving 2 bases not matched to a gene. The CDR3 loop spans 13 amino acids. The germline V gene has CDR1 SNHLY and CDR2 FYNNEI.

The genes are TRBV2 and TRBJ1-1, with D uncertain. Germline CDR1 is SNHLY and CDR2 is FYNNEI. The CDR3 covers 14 residues. The V and J ends lost 0 bases and 6 bases respectively, with 11 bases between them. The CDR3 region has the DNA TGTGCCAGCAGTGAAGCTTCCGGGAGAGCTGAAGCTTTCTTT. Protein: CASSEASGRAEAFF.

V and J are TRBV6-5 and TRBJ2-7; 9 bases fit TRBD2. The CDR3 has 14 amino acids. V was pared by 7 bases and J by 2 bases, with 6 bases of the junction left unmatched. Germline V gene lookup returns CDR1 MNHEY and CDR2 SVGAGI. CDR3 amino acids: CASTLRGGPYEQYF. The CDR3 region has the DNA TGTGCCAGCACCTTGCGGGGGGGGCCCTACGAGCAGTACTTC.

The chain has TRBV29-1 and TRBJ1-1; D unresolved. This CDR3 comprises 13 residues. Germline loops: CDR1 SQVTM, CDR2 ANQGSEA. Trimming took 4 bases from V and 3 from J, leaving 12 bases between them. CDR3 region: CSVVMGGDTEAFF. CDR3 nucleotide sequence: TGCAGCGTTGTTATGGGAGGTGACACTGAAGCTTTCTTT.

The chain combines TRBV7-9 with TRBJ1-2; D possibly corresponds to TRBD1 (5 bases). V lost 4 bases and J 6 bases, leaving 12 bases between the germline ends. Germline V lookup: CDR1 SEHNR, CDR2 FQNEAQ (reference sequence). The CDR3 has 13 residues. In DNA form, the CDR3 reads TGTGCCAGCAGCTCCGGGGACTTTAATGGCTACACCTTC. Translation gives CASSSGDFNGYTF.

This chain uses TRBV19 with TRBJ2-1; 8 bases are a match to TRBD1. The ends lost 6 bases at V and 6 bases at J; junction bases unmatched: 10. The CDR3 is 15 amino acids. The germline V gene encodes CDR1 LNHDA and CDR2 SQIVND (reference sequence). The CDR3 region has the DNA TGTGCCAGTAGCCGGGGAAGGGACAGGACCAATGAGCAGTTCTTC. Residues: CASSRGRDRTNEQFF.

This chain connects TRBV2 to TRBJ1-1, with D possibly being TRBD1 (5 bases). Trimming took off 3 bases at V and 0 bases at J, with 11 bases between the two ends. CDR3 length equals 15 residues. Germline CDR1 and CDR2: SNHLY and FYNNEI. CDR3 in DNA: TGTGCCAGCAGTGAGGAGGGGATCATGAACACTGAAGCTTTCTTT. Protein sequence: CASSEEGIMNTEAFF. The full variable domain, with the rest looked up from reference TRBV2 and TRBJ1-1, is EPEVTQTPSHQVTQMGQEVILRCVPISNHLYFYWYRQILGQKVEFLVSFYNNEISEKSEIFDDQFSVERPDGSNFTLKIRSTKLEDSAMYFCASSEEGIMNTEAFFGQGTRLTVV.

The gene calls are TRBV5-4 and TRBJ2-1; D is uncertain. The V gene lost 4 bases and the J gene lost 3 bases, with 2 bases spanning the gap. The CDR3 is 11 amino acids. CDR1 is SGHNT, CDR2 YYREEE, per germline (reference sequence). The CDR3 nucleotides are TGTGCCAGCAGCCTCTACAATGAGCAGTTCTTC. Amino acid sequence: CASSLYNEQFF. Variable domain in full (rest from reference TRBV5-4 and TRBJ2-1): ETGVTQSPTHLIKTRGQQVTLRCSSQSGHNTVSWYQQALGQGPQFIFQYYREEENGRGNFPPRFSGLQFPNYSSELNVNALELDDSALYLCASSLYNEQFFGPGTRLTVL.

J is TRBJ1-1 and V is TRBV7-2; no definite D call. The CDR3 is 14 residues long. V was pared by 1 base and J by 1 base, with 7 bases between. Germline V gene lookup returns CDR1 SGHTA and CDR2 FQGNSA. CDR3: CASSLGSGNTEAFF. CDR3 bases: TGTGCCAGCAGCTTAGGCAGTGGGAACACTGAAGCTTTCTTT.

To note about this clone: One end of the junction varies from germline; a read error may be responsible. CDR3 DNA: TGTGCCACCAGTGCAGGCCGGAACTATGGCTACACCTTC. Its protein product is CATSAGRNYGYTF. This chain links TRBV12-3 or TRBV12-4 with TRBJ1-2; D unclear. The length of the CDR3 is 13 residues.

This chain joins TRBV5-4 and TRBJ2-4; TRBD1 is a possible D gene (5 bases). Trimming removed 4 bases from V and 6 bases from J, with 20 bases in between. Germline values: CDR1 SGHNT, CDR2 YYREEE (reference sequence). The CDR3 loop spans 16 amino acids. Here the CDR3 reads CASSRLAGAQRNIQYF. The CDR3 nucleotides are TGTGCCAGCAGCCGACTTGCTGGGGCCCAGAGAAACATTCAGTACTTC.

The CDR3 DNA reads as TGTGCCCTTGGGGGACTTTACCGGGACAGGGGACACGTACTATACAATGAGCAGTTCTTC. Translated: CALGGLYRDRGHVLYNEQFF. J is TRBJ2-1 and V is TRBV7-8; 10 nucleotides agree with TRBD1. Germline CDR1 reads SGHVS; CDR2 reads FQNEAQ. The CDR3 spans 20 residues. After removal of 11 bases from V and 4 bases from J, the junction contained 26 bases not matched to a gene.

The chain carries TRBV13 and TRBJ1-1; a weak D match, TRBD1 (6 bases). The CDR3 totals 12 residues. Germline values: CDR1 PRHDT, CDR2 FYEKMQ (reference sequence). Trimming cost V 5 bases and J 11 bases, with 15 bases left between them. The CDR3 protein is CASSPREGDAFF. CDR3 nucleotide sequence: TGTGCCAGCAGCCCACGGGAGGGGGACGCTTTCTTT. The entire variable domain, with the rest obtained from reference TRBV13 and TRBJ1-1, is as follows: AAGVIQSPRHLIKEKRETATLKCYPIPRHDTVYWYQQGPGQDPQFLISFYEKMQSDKGSIPDRFSAQQFSDYHSELNMSSLELGDSALYFCASSPREGDAFFGQGTRLTVV.

This chain connects TRBV20-1 to TRBJ1-2, with TRBD1 matching over 7 bases. The ends lost 3 bases at V and 4 bases at J; junction bases unmatched: 8. Germline V CDR1 and CDR2: DFQATT, SNEGSKA (reference sequence). CDR3 length: 14 residues. CDR3 sequence: CSASRGDRAYGYTF. As DNA, the CDR3 is TGCAGTGCTAGTAGAGGAGACAGGGCCTATGGCTACACCTTC.

The V call is TRBV28, the J call TRBJ1-5, with 8 bases matching TRBD1. The trim removed 2 bases at V and 5 bases at J, leaving 8 bases unmatched. The length of the CDR3 is 16 residues. Germline V gene data show CDR1 as MDHEN and CDR2 as SYDVKM. The CDR3 DNA sequence: TGTGCCAGCAGTTTAACAGGACAGGGCGCATATCAGCCCCAGCATTTT. Translated: CASSLTGQGAYQPQHF.

This clone was found a few times. The V and J genes are TRBV2 and TRBJ2-2, with 9 positions matching TRBD1. Germline CDR1 reads SNHLY; CDR2 reads FYNNEI. The V segment lost 5 bases and the J segment 1 base; nucleotides outside the gene matches: 2. CDR3 size: 15 residues. CDR3 protein: CASSPGQGNTGELFF. The CDR3 region has the DNA TGTGCCAGCAGTCCGGGACAGGGGAACACCGGGGAGCTGTTTTTT.

The V and J genes are TRBV24-1 and TRBJ2-2, with TRBD2 identical over 7 bases. Trimming cost V 4 bases and J 5 bases; bases outside gene matches: 15. Germline CDR1 is KGHDR and CDR2 is SFDVKD. The CDR3 loop spans 18 amino acids. CDR3 bases: TGTGCCACCAGTGACACCCAGACCGGGGGGATATTGACCGGGGAGCTGTTTTTT. Its translation is CATSDTQTGGILTGELFF.